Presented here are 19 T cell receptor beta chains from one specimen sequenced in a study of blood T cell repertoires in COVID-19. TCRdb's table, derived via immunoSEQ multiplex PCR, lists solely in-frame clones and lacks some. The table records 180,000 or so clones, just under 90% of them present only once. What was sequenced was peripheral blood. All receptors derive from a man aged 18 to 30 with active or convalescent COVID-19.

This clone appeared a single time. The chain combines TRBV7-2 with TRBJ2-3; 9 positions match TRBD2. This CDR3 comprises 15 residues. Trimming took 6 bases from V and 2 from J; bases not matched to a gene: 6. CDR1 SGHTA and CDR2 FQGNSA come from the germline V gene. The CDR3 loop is CASRREGRHTDTQYF. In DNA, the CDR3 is TGTGCCAGCAGGCGGGAGGGACGGCACACAGATACGCAGTATTTT.

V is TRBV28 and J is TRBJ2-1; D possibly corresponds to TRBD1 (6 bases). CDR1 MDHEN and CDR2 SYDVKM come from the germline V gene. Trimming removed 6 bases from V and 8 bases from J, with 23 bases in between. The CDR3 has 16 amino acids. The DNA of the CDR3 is TGTGCCAGCAGGACTTTTCAGGGGAGTCTAGTCGATGAGCAGTTCTTC. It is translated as CASRTFQGSLVDEQFF.

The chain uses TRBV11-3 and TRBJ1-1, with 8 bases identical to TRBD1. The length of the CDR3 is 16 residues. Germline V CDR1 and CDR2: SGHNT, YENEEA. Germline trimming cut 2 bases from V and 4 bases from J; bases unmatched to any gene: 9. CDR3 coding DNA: TGTGCCAGCAGCTTAAGACAGGGGAGCCCCATCACTGAAGCTTTCTTT. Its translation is CASSLRQGSPITEAFF.

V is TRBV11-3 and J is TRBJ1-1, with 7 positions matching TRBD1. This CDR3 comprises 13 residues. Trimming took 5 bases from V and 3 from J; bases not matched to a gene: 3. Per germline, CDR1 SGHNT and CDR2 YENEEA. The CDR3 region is CASSPGQHTEAFF. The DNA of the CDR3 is TGTGCCAGCAGCCCGGGACAGCACACTGAAGCTTTCTTT.

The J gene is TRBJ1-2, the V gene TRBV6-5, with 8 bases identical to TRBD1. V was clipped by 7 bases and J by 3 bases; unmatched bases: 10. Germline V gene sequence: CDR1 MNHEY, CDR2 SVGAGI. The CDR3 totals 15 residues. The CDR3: CASTPTAGGYYGYTF. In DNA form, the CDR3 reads TGTGCCAGCACCCCGACAGCAGGGGGCTACTATGGCTACACCTTC.

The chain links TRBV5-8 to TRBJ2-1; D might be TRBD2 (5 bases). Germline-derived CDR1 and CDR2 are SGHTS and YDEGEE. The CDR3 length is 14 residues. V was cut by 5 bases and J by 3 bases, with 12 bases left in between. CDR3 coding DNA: TGTGCCAGCAGTCGGGCTAGCTACTACAATGAGCAGTTCTTC. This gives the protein CASSRASYYNEQFF. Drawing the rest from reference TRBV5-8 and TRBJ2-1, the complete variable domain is EAGVTQSPTHLIKTRGQQATLRCSPISGHTSVYWYQQALGLGLQFLLWYDEGEERNRGNFPPRFSGRQFPNYSSELNVNALELEDSALYLCASSRASYYNEQFFGPGTRLTVL.

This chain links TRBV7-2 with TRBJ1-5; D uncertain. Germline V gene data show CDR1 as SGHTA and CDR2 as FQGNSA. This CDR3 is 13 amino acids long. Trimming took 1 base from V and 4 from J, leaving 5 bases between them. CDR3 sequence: CASSLEENQPQHF. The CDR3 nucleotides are TGTGCCAGCAGCTTAGAAGAGAATCAGCCCCAGCATTTT.

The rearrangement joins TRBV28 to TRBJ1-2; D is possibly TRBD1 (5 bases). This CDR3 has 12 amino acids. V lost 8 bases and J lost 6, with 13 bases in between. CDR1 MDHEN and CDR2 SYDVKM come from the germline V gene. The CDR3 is CASGSGRDGYTF. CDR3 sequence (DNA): TGTGCCAGCGGCTCAGGGAGGGATGGCTACACCTTC.

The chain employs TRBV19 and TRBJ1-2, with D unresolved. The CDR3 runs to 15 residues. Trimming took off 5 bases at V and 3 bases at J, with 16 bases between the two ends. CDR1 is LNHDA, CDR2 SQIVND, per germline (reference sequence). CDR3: CASSLRWRGDYGYTF. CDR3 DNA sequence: TGTGCCAGTAGTCTTCGGTGGCGCGGAGACTATGGCTACACCTTC.

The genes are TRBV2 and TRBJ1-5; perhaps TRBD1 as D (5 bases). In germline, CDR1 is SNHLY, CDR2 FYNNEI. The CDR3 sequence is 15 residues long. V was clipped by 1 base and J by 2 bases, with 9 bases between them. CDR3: CASSEDRLGNQPQHF. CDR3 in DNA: TGTGCCAGCAGTGAAGACAGGTTAGGCAATCAGCCCCAGCATTTT.

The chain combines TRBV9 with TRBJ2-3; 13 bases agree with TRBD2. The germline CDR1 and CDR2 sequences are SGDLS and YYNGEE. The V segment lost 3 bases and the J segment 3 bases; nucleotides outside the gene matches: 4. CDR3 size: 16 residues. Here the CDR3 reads CASSDRGLAGTDTQYF. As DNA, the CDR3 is TGTGCCAGCAGCGACCGGGGACTAGCGGGAACAGATACGCAGTATTTT.

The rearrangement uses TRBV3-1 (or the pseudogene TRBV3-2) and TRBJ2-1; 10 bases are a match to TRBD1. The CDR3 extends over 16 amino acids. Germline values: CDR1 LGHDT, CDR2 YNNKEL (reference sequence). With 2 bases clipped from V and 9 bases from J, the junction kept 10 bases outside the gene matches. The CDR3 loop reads CASSQNPGQGSIEQFF. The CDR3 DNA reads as TGTGCCAGCAGCCAAAACCCGGGACAGGGGTCTATTGAGCAGTTCTTC.

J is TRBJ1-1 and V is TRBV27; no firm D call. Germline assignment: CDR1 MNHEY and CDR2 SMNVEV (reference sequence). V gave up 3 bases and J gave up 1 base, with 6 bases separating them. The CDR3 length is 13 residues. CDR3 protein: CASSFPGNTEAFF. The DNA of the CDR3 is TGTGCCAGCAGTTTTCCAGGGAACACTGAAGCTTTCTTT.

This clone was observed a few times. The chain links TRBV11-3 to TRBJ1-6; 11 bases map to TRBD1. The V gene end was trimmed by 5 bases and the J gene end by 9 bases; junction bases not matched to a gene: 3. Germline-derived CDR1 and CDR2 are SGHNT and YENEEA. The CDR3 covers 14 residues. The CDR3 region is CASSPGQGGSPLHF. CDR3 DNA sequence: TGTGCCAGCAGCCCGGGACAGGGGGGTTCACCCCTCCACTTT. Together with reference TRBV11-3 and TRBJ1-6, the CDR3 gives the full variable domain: EAGVVQSPRYKIIEKKQPVAFWCNPISGHNTLYWYLQNLGQGPELLIRYENEEAVDDSQLPKDRFSAERLKGVDSTLKIQPAELGDSAVYLCASSPGQGGSPLHFGNGTRLTVT.

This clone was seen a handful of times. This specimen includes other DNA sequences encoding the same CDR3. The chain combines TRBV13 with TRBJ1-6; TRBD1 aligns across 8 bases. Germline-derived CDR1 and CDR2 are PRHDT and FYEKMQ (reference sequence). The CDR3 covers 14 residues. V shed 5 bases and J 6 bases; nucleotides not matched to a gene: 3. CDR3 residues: CASSLGQGNSPLHF. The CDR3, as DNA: TGTGCCAGCAGCCTCGGACAGGGTAATTCACCCCTCCACTTT.

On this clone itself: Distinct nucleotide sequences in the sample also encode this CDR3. The CDR3 DNA follows: TGTGCCAGCTCACCACTCGAGGGCACAGATACGCAGTATTTT. Translated, it gives CASSPLEGTDTQYF. The chain employs TRBV18 and TRBJ2-3; no reliable D call. The germline gives CDR1 KGHSH, CDR2 LQKENI. There are 14 residues in the CDR3. V gave up 1 base and J gave up 1 base, with 6 bases separating them.

In DNA form, the CDR3 reads TGTGCCAGCAGTTTAGTACTAGCGGGGGGTCCCGGGACCCAGTACTTC. Protein product: CASSLVLAGGPGTQYF. J is TRBJ2-5 and V is TRBV27, with TRBD2 identical over 12 bases. Germline values: CDR1 MNHEY, CDR2 SMNVEV (reference sequence). This CDR3 is built from 16 residues. Trimming at V came to 2 bases and at J to 7 bases, leaving 8 bases not matched to a gene.

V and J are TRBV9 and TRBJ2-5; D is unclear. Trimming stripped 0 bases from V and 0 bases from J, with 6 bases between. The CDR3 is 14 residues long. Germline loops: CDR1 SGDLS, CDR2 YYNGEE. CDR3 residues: CASSVGAYQETQYF. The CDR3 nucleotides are TGTGCCAGCAGCGTAGGCGCGTACCAAGAGACCCAGTACTTC. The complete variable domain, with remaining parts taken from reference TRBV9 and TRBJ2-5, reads DSGVTQTPKHLITATGQRVTLRCSPRSGDLSVYWYQQSLDQGLQFLIQYYNGEERAKGNILERFSAQQFPDLHSELNLSSLELGDSALYFCASSVGAYQETQYFGPGTRLLVL.

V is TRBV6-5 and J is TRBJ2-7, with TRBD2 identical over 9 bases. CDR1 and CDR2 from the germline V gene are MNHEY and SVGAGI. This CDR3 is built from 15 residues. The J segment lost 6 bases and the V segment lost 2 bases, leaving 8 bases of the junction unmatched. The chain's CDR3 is CASSYGGGASPEQYV. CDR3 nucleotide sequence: TGTGCCAGCAGTTACGGCGGGGGGGCCTCTCCCGAGCAGTACGTC.